The present TCR beta chain was sequenced within a study of human T cells and chemical hapten exposure. Study as a whole: Patients, largely female, had alopecia areata, totalis or universalis.

Documented time point: patch test 1, 2 weeks after DPC sensitization. Sample treatment: therapeutic diphenylcyclopropenone sensitization with weekly scalp DPC. MiXCR, run by TCRdb on the RACE reads, gives a single entry per CDR3 protein. In the table there are some 340,000 distinct CDR3 sequences, approximately 6.3% of which are singletons. The germline CDR1 and CDR2 sequences are MNHEY and SVGAGI. The V segment lost 7 bases and the J segment 2 bases; nucleotides outside the gene matches: 8. CDR3 length: 14 amino acids. This clonotype appeared a few times. The antigen remains unidentified. Study-wide results and limits: The presence of alopecia in the donors means their immune response may differ from healthy people's.

The sequence came from a woman aged 18-35 years with alopecia areata. Some clones in this sample may be carry-over from other donors' samples. The genes are TRBV6-5 and TRBJ2-7; 7 nucleotides align to TRBD1. The starting material was whole blood, obtained in connection with sensitization to the hapten diphenylcyclopropenone (DPC). The CDR3 region has the DNA TGTGCCAGCAAAACCTACAGGGGAGCCTACGAGCAGTACTTC. The encoded protein is CASKTYRGAYEQYF.